The 3 T cell receptor beta chains given below trace back to one sample, sequenced in a study of spatial heterogeneity in lung cancer. Study-wide points: One measure, the expanded intratumoral alpha and beta TCR count, tracked tumor mutation counts.

Their antigens are not known. Using its own MiXCR run on the 5' RACE reads, TCRdb lists one record per CDR3 protein. The sample yields roughly 10,000 distinct CDR3 sequences, roughly 10% seen once. Described time point: sample taken at primary tumor resection. The specimen was lung tumor tissue, collected at surgery. The receptor source for this set is a female donor with early-stage non-small cell lung cancer.

This clonotype is labeled as medium-sized. The chain combines TRBV7-9 with TRBJ2-7; a possible D gene is TRBD1 (6 bases). Trimming took 5 bases from V and 6 from J, leaving 11 bases between them. The CDR3 is made up of 12 amino acids. Germline V gene data show CDR1 as SEHNR and CDR2 as FQNEAQ (reference sequence). The CDR3 sequence is CASSRQVSEQYF. CDR3 DNA sequence: TGTGCCAGCAGCAGACAGGTTTCCGAGCAGTACTTC.

The chain has TRBV6-2 or TRBV6-3 and TRBJ2-2; D is unclear. V lost 0 bases to trimming and J lost 7 bases, with 6 bases between them. Germline V gives CDR1 MNHEY, CDR2 SVGEGT. The CDR3 has 13 residues. In DNA, the CDR3 is TGTGCCAGCAGTTACTCGACCGGCGGGGAGCTGTTTTTT. It encodes CASSYSTGGELFF.

This clonotype has a count of ten or more. This chain uses TRBV5-5 with TRBJ2-7; D may be TRBD1 or TRBD2 (6 bases each). The CDR3 loop spans 16 amino acids. V was trimmed by 1 base and J by 6 bases, leaving 20 bases between them. The V gene's germline CDR1 is SGHKS and CDR2 YYEKEE (reference sequence). The CDR3 nucleotides are TGTGCCAGCAGCTTGTTAGGCGGGACATCTTACAGCGAGCAGTACTTC. Protein product: CASSLLGGTSYSEQYF.